This TCR beta chain was observed in a study of identical twins. Whole-study findings and limits: Weaker excess twin sharing was observed in beta out-of-frame sequences. For cord blood, abundant beta clonotypes had fewer insertions, unlike memory repertoires, which showed none.

After removal of 4 bases from V and 3 bases from J, the junction contained 2 bases not matched to a gene. The CDR3 length is 13 residues. CDR1 is SQVTM, CDR2 ANQGSEA, per germline. This clonotype was counted a few times. Its cognate antigen is unknown. TCRdb reanalysed the 5' RACE reads using MiXCR and keeps one entry per CDR3 protein. The sample yields around 530,000 distinct CDR3 sequences, approximately 14% seen once. In addition, the sample was reused for a study of yellow fever vaccine responses in identical twins.

The chain recombines TRBV29-1 with TRBJ1-5, with 8 bases that match TRBD1. The receptor was derived from a woman aged 18-29 years in good health. Input material: CD4+ T cells sorted from blood. CDR3 bases: TGCAGCGTTGGGACAGGGTACAATCAGCCCCAGCATTTT. The encoded protein is CSVGTGYNQPQHF.